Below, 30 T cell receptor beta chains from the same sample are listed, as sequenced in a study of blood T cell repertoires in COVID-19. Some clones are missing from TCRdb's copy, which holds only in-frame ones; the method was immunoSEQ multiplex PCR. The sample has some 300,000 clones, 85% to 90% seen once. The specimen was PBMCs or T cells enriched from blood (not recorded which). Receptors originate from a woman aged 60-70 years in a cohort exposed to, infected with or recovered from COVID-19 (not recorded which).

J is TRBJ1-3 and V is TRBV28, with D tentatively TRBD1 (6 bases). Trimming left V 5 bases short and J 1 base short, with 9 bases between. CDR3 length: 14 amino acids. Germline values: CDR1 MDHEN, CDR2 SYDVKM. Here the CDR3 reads CASSRTGSGNTIYF. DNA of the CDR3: TGTGCCAGCAGTCGAACAGGGTCTGGAAACACCATATATTTT.

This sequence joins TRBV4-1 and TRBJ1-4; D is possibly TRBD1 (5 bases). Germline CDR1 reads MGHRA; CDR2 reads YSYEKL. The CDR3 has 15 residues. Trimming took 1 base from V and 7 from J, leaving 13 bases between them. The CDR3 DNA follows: TGCGCCAGCAGCCAAGGATACTACGGGGGTGAAAAACTGTTTTTT. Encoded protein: CASSQGYYGGEKLFF.

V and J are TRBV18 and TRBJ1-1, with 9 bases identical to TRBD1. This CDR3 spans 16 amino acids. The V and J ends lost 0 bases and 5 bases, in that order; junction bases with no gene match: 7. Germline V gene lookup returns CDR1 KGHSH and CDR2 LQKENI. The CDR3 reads CASSPPQGARDTEAFF. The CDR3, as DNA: TGTGCCAGCTCACCACCACAGGGGGCTCGTGATACTGAAGCTTTCTTT.

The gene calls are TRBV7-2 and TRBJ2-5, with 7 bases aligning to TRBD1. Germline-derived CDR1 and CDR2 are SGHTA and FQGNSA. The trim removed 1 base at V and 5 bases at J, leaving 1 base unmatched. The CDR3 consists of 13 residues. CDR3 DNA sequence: TGTGCCAGCAGCTTAGAGGGGGCGGAGACCCAGTACTTC. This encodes CASSLEGAETQYF.

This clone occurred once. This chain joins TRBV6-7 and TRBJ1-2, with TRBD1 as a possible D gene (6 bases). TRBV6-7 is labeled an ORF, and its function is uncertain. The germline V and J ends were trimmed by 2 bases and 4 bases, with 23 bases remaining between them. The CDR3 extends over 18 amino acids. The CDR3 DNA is TGTGCCAGCAGTTACCACAAAGCGAGGGACGGGGGGCCCTATGGCTACACCTTC. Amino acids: CASSYHKARDGGPYGYTF.

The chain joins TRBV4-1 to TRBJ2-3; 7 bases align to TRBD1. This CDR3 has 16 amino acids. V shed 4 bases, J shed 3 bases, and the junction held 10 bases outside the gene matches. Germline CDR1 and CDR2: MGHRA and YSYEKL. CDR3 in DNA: TGCGCCAGCAGCCGCGAGACAGGGATGCGAACAGATACGCAGTATTTT. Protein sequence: CASSRETGMRTDTQYF.

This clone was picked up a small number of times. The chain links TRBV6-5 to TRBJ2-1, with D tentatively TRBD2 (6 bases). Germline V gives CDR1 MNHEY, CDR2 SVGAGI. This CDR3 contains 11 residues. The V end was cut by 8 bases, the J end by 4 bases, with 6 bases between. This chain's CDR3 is CASREYNEQFF. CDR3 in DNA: TGTGCCAGCCGGGAGTACAATGAGCAGTTCTTC.

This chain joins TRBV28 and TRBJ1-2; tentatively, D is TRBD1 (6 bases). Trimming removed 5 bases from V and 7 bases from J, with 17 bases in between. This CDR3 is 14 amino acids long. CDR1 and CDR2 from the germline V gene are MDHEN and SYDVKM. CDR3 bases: TGTGCCAGCAGTCCCGCCCTACAGGGCCCTGGCTACACCTTC. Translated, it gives CASSPALQGPGYTF.

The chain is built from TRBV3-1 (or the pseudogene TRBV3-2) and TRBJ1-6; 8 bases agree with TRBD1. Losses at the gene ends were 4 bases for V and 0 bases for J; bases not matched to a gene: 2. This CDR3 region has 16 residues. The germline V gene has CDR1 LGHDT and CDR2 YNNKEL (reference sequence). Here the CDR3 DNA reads TGTGCCAGCAGCCGGGACAGGAGCTCCTATAATTCACCCCTCCACTTT. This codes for CASSRDRSSYNSPLHF.

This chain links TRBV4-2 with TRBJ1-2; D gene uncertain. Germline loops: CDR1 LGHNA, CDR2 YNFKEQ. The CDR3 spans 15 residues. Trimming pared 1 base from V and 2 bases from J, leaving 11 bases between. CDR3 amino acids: CASSQADSGNYGYTF. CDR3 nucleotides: TGTGCCAGCAGCCAAGCCGATTCGGGGAACTATGGCTACACCTTC.

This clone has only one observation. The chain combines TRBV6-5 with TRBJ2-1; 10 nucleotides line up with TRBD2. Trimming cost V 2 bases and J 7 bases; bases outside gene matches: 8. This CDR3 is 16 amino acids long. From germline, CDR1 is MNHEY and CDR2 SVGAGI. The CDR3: CASSYVAGGGRNEQFF. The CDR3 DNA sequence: TGTGCCAGCAGTTACGTAGCGGGAGGTGGTAGGAATGAGCAGTTCTTC.

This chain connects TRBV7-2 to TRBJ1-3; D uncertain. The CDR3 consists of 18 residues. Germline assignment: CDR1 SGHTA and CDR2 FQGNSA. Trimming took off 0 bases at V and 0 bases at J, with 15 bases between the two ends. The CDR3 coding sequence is TGTGCCAGCAGCTTAGCGTTCGGACTAACTTCCTCTGGAAACACCATATATTTT. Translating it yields CASSLAFGLTSSGNTIYF. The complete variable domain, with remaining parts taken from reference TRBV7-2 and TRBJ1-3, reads GAGVSQSPSNKVTEKGKDVELRCDPISGHTALYWYRQSLGQGLEFLIYFQGNSAPDKSGLPSDRFSAERTGGSVSTLTIQRTQQEDSAVYLCASSLAFGLTSSGNTIYFGEGSWLTVV.

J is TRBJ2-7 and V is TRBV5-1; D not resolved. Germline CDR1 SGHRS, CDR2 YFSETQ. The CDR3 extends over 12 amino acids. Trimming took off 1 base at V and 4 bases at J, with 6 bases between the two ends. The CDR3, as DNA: TGCGCCAGCAGCTTGCGGAGTTACGAGCAGTACTTC. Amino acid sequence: CASSLRSYEQYF.

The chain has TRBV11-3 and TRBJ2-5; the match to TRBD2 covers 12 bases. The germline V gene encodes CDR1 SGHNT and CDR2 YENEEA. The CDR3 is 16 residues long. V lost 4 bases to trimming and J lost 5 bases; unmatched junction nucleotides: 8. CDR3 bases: TGTGCCAGCAGCTCCCGACTAGCGGGAGCGGAGGAGACCCAGTACTTC. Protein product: CASSSRLAGAEETQYF.

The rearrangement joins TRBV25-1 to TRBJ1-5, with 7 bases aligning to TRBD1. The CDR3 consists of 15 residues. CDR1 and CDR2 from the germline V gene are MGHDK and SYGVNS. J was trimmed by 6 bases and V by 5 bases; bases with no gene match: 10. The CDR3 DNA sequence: TGTGCCAGCAGTCCGGACAGGTCGGACGGTCAGCCCCAGCATTTT. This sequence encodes CASSPDRSDGQPQHF. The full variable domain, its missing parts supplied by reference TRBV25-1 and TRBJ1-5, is EADIYQTPRYLVIGTGKKITLECSQTMGHDKMYWYQQDPGMELHLIHYSYGVNSTEKGDLSSESTVSRIRTEHFPLTLESARPSHTSQYLCASSPDRSDGQPQHFGDGTRLSIL.

CDR3: CASSPGTVTNEKLFF. For the CDR3, the DNA is TGCGCCAGCAGCCCGGGGACAGTAACTAATGAAAAACTGTTTTTT. The genes are TRBV5-1 and TRBJ1-4; 7 bases map to TRBD1. V gave up 4 bases and J gave up 1 base; unmatched junction bases: 4. The CDR3 has 15 residues. Looked up from germline, CDR1 is SGHRS and CDR2 is YFSETQ.

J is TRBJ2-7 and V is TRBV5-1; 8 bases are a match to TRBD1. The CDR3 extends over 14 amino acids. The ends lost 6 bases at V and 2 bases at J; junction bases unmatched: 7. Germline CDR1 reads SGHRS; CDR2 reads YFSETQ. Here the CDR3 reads CASKPGQATYEQYF. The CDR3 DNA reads TGCGCCAGCAAGCCGGGACAGGCCACCTACGAGCAGTACTTC.

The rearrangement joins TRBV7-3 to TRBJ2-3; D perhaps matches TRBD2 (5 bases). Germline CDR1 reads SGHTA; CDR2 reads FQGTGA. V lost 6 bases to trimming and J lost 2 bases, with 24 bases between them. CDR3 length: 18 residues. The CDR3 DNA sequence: TGTGCCAGCAGTTCTTCCGCCGGACTGACCCCTTCCACAGATACGCAGTATTTT. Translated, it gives CASSSSAGLTPSTDTQYF. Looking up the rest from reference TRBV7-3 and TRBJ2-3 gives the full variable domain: GAGVSQTPSNKVTEKGKYVELRCDPISGHTALYWYRQSLGQGPEFLIYFQGTGAADDSGLPNDRFFAVRPEGSVSTLKIQRTERGDSAVYLCASSSSAGLTPSTDTQYFGPGTRLTVL.

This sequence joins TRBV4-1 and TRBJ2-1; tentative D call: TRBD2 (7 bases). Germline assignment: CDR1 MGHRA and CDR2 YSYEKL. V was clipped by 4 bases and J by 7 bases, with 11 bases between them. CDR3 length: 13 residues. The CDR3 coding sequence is TGCGCCAGCAGCCTGGCGGGGGCTAATGAGCAGTTCTTC. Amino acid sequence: CASSLAGANEQFF.

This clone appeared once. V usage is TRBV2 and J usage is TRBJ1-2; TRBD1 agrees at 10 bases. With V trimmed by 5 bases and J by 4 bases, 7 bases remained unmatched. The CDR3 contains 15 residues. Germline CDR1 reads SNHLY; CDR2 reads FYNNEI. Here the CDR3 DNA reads TGTGCCAGCAGTAGGGGGGACAGGGGCTCCTATGGCTACACCTTC. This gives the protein CASSRGDRGSYGYTF.

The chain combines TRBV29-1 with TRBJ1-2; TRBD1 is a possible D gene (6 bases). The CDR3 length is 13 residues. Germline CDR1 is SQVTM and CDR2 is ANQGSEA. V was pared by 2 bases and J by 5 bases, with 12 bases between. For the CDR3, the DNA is TGCAGCGTTGAAAGGGGAGGGGGATATGGCTACACCTTC. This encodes CSVERGGGYGYTF.

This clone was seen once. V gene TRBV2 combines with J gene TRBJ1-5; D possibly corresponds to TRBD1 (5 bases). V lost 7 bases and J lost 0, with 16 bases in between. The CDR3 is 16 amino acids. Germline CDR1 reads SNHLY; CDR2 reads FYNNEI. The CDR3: CASKQSTGNSNQPQHF. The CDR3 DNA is TGTGCCAGCAAACAATCCACAGGTAATAGCAATCAGCCCCAGCATTTT.

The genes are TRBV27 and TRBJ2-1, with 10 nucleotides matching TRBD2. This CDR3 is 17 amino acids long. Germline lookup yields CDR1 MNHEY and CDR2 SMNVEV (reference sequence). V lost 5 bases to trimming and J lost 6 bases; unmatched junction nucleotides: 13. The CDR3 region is CASSPTYSSGSVNEQFF. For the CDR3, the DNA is TGTGCCAGCAGTCCCACCTACTCTAGCGGGAGCGTCAATGAGCAGTTCTTC.

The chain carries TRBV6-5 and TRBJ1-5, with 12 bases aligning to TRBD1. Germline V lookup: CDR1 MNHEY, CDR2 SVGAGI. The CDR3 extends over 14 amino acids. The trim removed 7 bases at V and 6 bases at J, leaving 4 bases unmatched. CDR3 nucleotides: TGTGCCAGCACCGGGACAGGGGGCTTTCAGCCCCAGCATTTT. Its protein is CASTGTGGFQPQHF.

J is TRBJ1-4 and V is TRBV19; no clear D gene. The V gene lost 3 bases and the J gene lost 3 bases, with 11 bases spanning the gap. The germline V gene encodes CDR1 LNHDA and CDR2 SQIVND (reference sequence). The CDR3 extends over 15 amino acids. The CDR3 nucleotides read TGTGCCAGTAGTATTAAGAGGGCGTCTAATGAAAAACTGTTTTTT. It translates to CASSIKRASNEKLFF.

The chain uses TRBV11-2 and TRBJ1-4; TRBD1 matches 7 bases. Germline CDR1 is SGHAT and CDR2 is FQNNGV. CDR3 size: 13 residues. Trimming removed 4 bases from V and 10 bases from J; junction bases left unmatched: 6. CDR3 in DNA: TGTGCCAGCAGCTCAGGGGGGCAAGGAAAACTGTTTTTT. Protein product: CASSSGGQGKLFF.

The CDR3 DNA reads as TGTGCCAGCAGCTTAGAGTTGGCGGGAGGGACAGAGACCCAGTACTTC. This translates into CASSLELAGGTETQYF. V and J are TRBV7-2 and TRBJ2-5; TRBD2 matches 9 bases. CDR1 and CDR2 from the germline V gene are SGHTA and FQGNSA. This CDR3 is 16 amino acids long. The trim removed 1 base at V and 4 bases at J, leaving 7 bases unmatched.

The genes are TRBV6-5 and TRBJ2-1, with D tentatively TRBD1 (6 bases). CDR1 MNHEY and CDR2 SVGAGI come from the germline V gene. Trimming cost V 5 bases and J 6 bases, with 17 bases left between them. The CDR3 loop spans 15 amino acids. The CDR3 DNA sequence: TGTGCCAGCAGTCGTGACAGAGGGACACCCAATGAGCAGTTCTTC. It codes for CASSRDRGTPNEQFF.

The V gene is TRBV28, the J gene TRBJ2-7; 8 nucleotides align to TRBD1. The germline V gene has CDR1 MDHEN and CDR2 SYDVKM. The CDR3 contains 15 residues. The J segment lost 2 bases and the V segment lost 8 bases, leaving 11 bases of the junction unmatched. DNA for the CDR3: TGTGCCAGCTCAATTTCCGGGACAGGCCCCTACGAGCAGTACTTC. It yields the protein CASSISGTGPYEQYF. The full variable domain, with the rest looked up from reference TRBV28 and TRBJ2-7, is DVKVTQSSRYLVKRTGEKVFLECVQDMDHENMFWYRQDPGLGLRLIYFSYDVKMKEKGDIPEGYSVSREKKERFSLILESASTNQTSMYLCASSISGTGPYEQYFGPGTRLTVT.

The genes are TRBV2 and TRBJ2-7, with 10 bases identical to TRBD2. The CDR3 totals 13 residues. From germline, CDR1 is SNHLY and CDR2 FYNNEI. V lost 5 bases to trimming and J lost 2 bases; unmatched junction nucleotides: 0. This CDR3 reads CASSSGRAYEQYF. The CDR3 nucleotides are TGTGCCAGCAGTAGCGGGAGGGCCTACGAGCAGTACTTC.